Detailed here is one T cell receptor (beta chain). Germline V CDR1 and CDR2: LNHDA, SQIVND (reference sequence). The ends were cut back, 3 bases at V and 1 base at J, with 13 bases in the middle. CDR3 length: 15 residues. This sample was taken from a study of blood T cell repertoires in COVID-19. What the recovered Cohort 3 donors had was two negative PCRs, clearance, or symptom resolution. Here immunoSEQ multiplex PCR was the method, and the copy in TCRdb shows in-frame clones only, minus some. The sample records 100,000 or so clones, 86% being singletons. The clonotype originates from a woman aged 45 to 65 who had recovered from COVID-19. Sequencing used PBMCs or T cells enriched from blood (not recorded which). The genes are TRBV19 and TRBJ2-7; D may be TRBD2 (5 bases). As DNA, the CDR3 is TGTGCCAGTAGTATCGGGATAGGGTGGTCCTACGAGCAGTACTTC. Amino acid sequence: CASSIGIGWSYEQYF.